This T cell receptor (beta chain) was sequenced for a study of OX40 agonist ivuxolimab in advanced cancers. Looking at the study overall: Patients received intravenous ivuxolimab every 2 weeks at 0.01 to 10 mg/kg.

The assay was immunoSEQ multiplex PCR, and TCRdb's table has in-frame clones only and misses some. The data hold fewer than 45,000 clones, with around 84% observed a single time. Germline CDR1 MNHNY, CDR2 SVGAGI (reference sequence). The CDR3 loop spans 12 amino acids. Germline trimming cut 6 bases from V and 7 bases from J; bases unmatched to any gene: 4. Sequencing used CD4+ or CD8+ T cells sorted from blood, obtained in a trial of the OX40 agonist ivuxolimab. The V gene is TRBV6-6, the J gene TRBJ2-7; TRBD1 matches at 9 bases. The receptor was isolated from an adult with an advanced solid tumor such as melanoma, head and neck, liver or kidney cancer. CDR3 protein: CASSGTGWEQYF. The DNA of the CDR3 is TGTGCCAGCAGCGGGACAGGGTGGGAGCAGTACTTC.